Presented here are 29 T cell receptor beta chains from one specimen sequenced in a study of cytomegalovirus exposure and HLA in healthy donors. Profiling relied on immunoSEQ multiplex PCR, and the TCRdb table lists in-frame clones only, not all of them. The top ten clones hold over 1.3% of a sample with some 49,000 clones, approximately 90% of them seen once. Sequenced: PBMCs. Every receptor here comes from a man aged 18 to 29 in good health and CMV-seronegative.

This rearrangement joins TRBV9 to TRBJ2-3, with 9 nucleotides matching TRBD1. Trimming removed 0 bases from V and 5 bases from J; junction bases left unmatched: 7. Germline V gene lookup returns CDR1 SGDLS and CDR2 YYNGEE. The CDR3 totals 16 residues. The CDR3 is CASSVGQGGIGDTQYF. Written as DNA, the CDR3 is TGTGCCAGCAGCGTAGGACAGGGGGGGATTGGAGATACGCAGTATTTT.

The chain couples TRBV30 to TRBJ1-1; 7 positions match TRBD1. Losses at the gene ends were 6 bases for V and 1 base for J; bases not matched to a gene: 5. CDR1 is GTSNPN, CDR2 SVGIG, per germline (reference sequence). The length of the CDR3 is 13 residues. CDR3 in DNA: TGTGCCTGCACGGGACAGCCGAACACTGAAGCTTTCTTT. This translates into CACTGQPNTEAFF. The complete variable domain, with remaining parts taken from reference TRBV30 and TRBJ1-1, reads SQTIHQWPATLVQPVGSPLSLECTVEGTSNPNLYWYRQAAGRGLQLLFYSVGIGQISSEVPQNLSASRPQDRQFILSSKKLLLSDSGFYLCACTGQPNTEAFFGQGTRLTVV.

The chain uses TRBV7-3 and TRBJ2-1, with 7 bases identical to TRBD2. Germline CDR1 is SGHTA and CDR2 is FQGTGA. This CDR3 spans 18 amino acids. Trimming removed 1 base from V and 7 bases from J; junction bases left unmatched: 16. In nucleotides, the CDR3 is TGTGCCAGCAGCTTAATAGCAGGCGGGAGTGGGCTTGGGAATGAGCAGTTCTTC. Protein sequence: CASSLIAGGSGLGNEQFF.

The CDR3 DNA sequence: TGTGCCAGCAGCGGCGCGTCTGGGAGAAACATTCAGTACTTC. Residues: CASSGASGRNIQYF. This rearrangement joins TRBV5-4 to TRBJ2-4; possibly TRBD2 for D (5 bases). CDR3 length: 14 amino acids. The V gene's germline CDR1 is SGHNT and CDR2 YYREEE (reference sequence). Deletions cut 4 bases from V and 6 bases from J, with 14 bases between.

The rearrangement joins TRBV21-1 to TRBJ2-5; no DNA check was done on the table's D call, TRBD2. TRBV21-1 is noted as a pseudogene. The CDR3 length is 14 residues. CDR3 protein: CASCKGLAEETQYF. The DNA for the CDR3 is TGTGCCAGCTGCAAGGGACTAGCGGAAGAGACCCAGTACTTC.

This chain links TRBV19 with TRBJ1-3, with 7 bases identical to TRBD1. Germline CDR1 is LNHDA and CDR2 is SQIVND (reference sequence). The CDR3 consists of 15 residues. Germline trimming cut 7 bases from V and 0 bases from J; bases unmatched to any gene: 6. CDR3: CASTSTGSSGNTIYF. The CDR3 DNA sequence: TGTGCCAGTACCTCGACAGGGAGCTCTGGAAACACCATATATTTT.

V is TRBV28 and J is TRBJ2-7; 11 bases agree with TRBD2. Germline V gives CDR1 MDHEN, CDR2 SYDVKM. V dropped 2 bases and J dropped 2; count of bases not matched to a gene: 5. The CDR3 covers 16 residues. In nucleotides, the CDR3 is TGTGCCAGCAGTTTAGGGACTAGCGGACTTCCCTACGAGCAGTACTTC. Amino acid sequence: CASSLGTSGLPYEQYF.

The V call is TRBV10-3, the J call TRBJ2-4, with a possible D match to TRBD2 (6 bases). The CDR3 is made up of 12 amino acids. CDR1 is ENHRY, CDR2 SYGVKD, per germline. Trimming took off 4 bases at V and 12 bases at J, with 13 bases between the two ends. The CDR3 is CAISVGGVDQYF. CDR3 sequence (DNA): TGTGCCATCAGTGTTGGCGGGGTGGATCAGTACTTC.

The rearrangement uses TRBV7-9 and TRBJ2-1; 7 bases are a match to TRBD1. V lost 5 bases and J lost 14; bases outside the gene matches: 12. CDR1 and CDR2 from the germline V gene are SEHNR and FQNEAQ (reference sequence). The CDR3 runs 13 residues. DNA of the CDR3: TGTGCCAGCAGCGACAAAACCCGGGACAGAGAGTTCTTC. Translation: CASSDKTRDREFF.

J is TRBJ2-3 and V is TRBV4-2; D is unresolved. Trimming left V 4 bases short and J 3 bases short, with 11 bases between. CDR1 and CDR2 (germline): LGHNA, YNFKEQ. The CDR3 sequence is 14 residues long. The CDR3 spells CASSPSEKTDTQYF. DNA for the CDR3: TGTGCCAGCAGCCCTTCGGAGAAAACAGATACGCAGTATTTT.

The V call is TRBV5-1, the J call TRBJ2-7; tentatively, D is TRBD1 (5 bases). The V and J ends lost 1 base and 1 base respectively, with 9 bases between them. Germline V gives CDR1 SGHRS, CDR2 YFSETQ. This CDR3 is 14 amino acids long. The CDR3 DNA is TGCGCCAGCAGCTTGTCAGGGCCTTCCTACGAGCAGTACTTC. Protein sequence: CASSLSGPSYEQYF.

The chain uses TRBV7-2 and TRBJ2-3; D might be TRBD1 (6 bases). The V end was cut by 3 bases, the J end by 3 bases, with 10 bases between. The germline V gene has CDR1 SGHTA and CDR2 FQGNSA. CDR3 length: 14 residues. DNA for the CDR3: TGTGCCAGCAGCTTTGGGGGCCGAACAGATACGCAGTATTTT. Residues: CASSFGGRTDTQYF.

The rearrangement uses TRBV19 and TRBJ1-5, with TRBD1 as a possible D gene (5 bases). Germline V gives CDR1 LNHDA, CDR2 SQIVND (reference sequence). The V and J ends lost 7 bases and 5 bases respectively, with 18 bases between them. CDR3 length equals 15 residues. The CDR3 DNA reads as TGTGCCAGTACGCCCGACCAGGGTAGGGATCAGCCCCAGCATTTT. Encoded protein: CASTPDQGRDQPQHF.

The rearrangement links TRBV7-9 to TRBJ2-1; 10 bases match TRBD2. The CDR3 spans 19 residues. The J segment lost 8 bases and the V segment lost 6 bases, leaving 22 bases of the junction unmatched. The germline CDR1 and CDR2 sequences are SEHNR and FQNEAQ (reference sequence). The CDR3 loop is CASRGMGPGGSGRLDEQFF. DNA for the CDR3: TGTGCCAGCAGGGGAATGGGCCCAGGGGGTAGCGGGAGGCTGGATGAGCAGTTCTTC.

The V and J genes are TRBV28 and TRBJ1-2, with 10 bases matching TRBD1. V shed 5 bases, J shed 6 bases, and the junction held 6 bases outside the gene matches. CDR1 is MDHEN and CDR2 is SYDVKM in the germline V gene. The CDR3 spans 14 residues. This CDR3 is CASSLQTGGNGYTF. The CDR3 DNA sequence: TGTGCCAGCAGTCTCCAGACAGGGGGCAATGGCTACACCTTC.

The gene calls are TRBV5-1 and TRBJ1-2; D is undetermined. V gave up 1 base and J gave up 1 base, with 17 bases separating them. CDR3 length: 17 amino acids. Germline V CDR1 and CDR2: SGHRS, YFSETQ. The CDR3 bases are TGCGCCAGCAGCTTGTACGGGAAAAGCGACCTTAACTATGGCTACACCTTC. Translated, it gives CASSLYGKSDLNYGYTF.

The rearrangement uses TRBV27 and TRBJ2-1; D ambiguous. The CDR3 is 12 amino acids. The germline CDR1 and CDR2 sequences are MNHEY and SMNVEV (reference sequence). V dropped 3 bases and J dropped 10 bases, with 10 bases sitting between them. In DNA, the CDR3 is TGTGCCAGCAGTTTCCCACAAAAGGAGCAGTTCTTC. Its translation: CASSFPQKEQFF.

This rearrangement joins TRBV29-1 to TRBJ2-5; possible D gene TRBD2, 7 bases. This CDR3 has 12 amino acids. Germline lookup yields CDR1 SQVTM and CDR2 ANQGSEA. The ends were cut back, 8 bases at V and 5 bases at J, with 15 bases in the middle. The CDR3 loop is CSTGGGGETQYF. CDR3 nucleotides: TGCAGCACCGGCGGGGGCGGGGAGACCCAGTACTTC.

The table lists this clone with a count of one. The chain couples TRBV5-1 to TRBJ2-1; 7 bases map to TRBD2. This CDR3 region has 18 residues. After removal of 2 bases from V and 0 bases from J, the junction contained 11 bases not matched to a gene. Germline lookup yields CDR1 SGHRS and CDR2 YFSETQ. CDR3 residues: CASSFPSGLASSYNEQFF. The CDR3 DNA sequence: TGCGCCAGCAGCTTTCCTAGCGGTCTAGCGAGCTCCTACAATGAGCAGTTCTTC.

The chain combines TRBV9 with TRBJ2-5, with 16 bases fitting TRBD2. The V gene end was trimmed by 4 bases and the J gene end by 1 base; junction bases not matched to a gene: 7. This CDR3 contains 18 residues. From germline, CDR1 is SGDLS and CDR2 YYNGEE. CDR3 protein: CASSPGTSGRGAQETQYF. CDR3 bases: TGTGCCAGCAGCCCCGGGACTAGCGGGAGGGGTGCCCAAGAGACCCAGTACTTC.

The chain carries TRBV2 and TRBJ2-2, with D uncertain. This CDR3 contains 14 residues. Trimming removed 1 base at V and 2 bases at J, with 5 bases between. Germline V gene lookup returns CDR1 SNHLY and CDR2 FYNNEI. CDR3: CASSEDRNTGELFF. Here the CDR3 DNA reads TGTGCCAGCAGTGAAGACAGAAACACCGGGGAGCTGTTTTTT. The entire variable domain, with the rest obtained from reference TRBV2 and TRBJ2-2, is as follows: EPEVTQTPSHQVTQMGQEVILRCVPISNHLYFYWYRQILGQKVEFLVSFYNNEISEKSEIFDDQFSVERPDGSNFTLKIRSTKLEDSAMYFCASSEDRNTGELFFGEGSRLTVL.

This chain connects TRBV5-1 to TRBJ2-7, with unresolved D. Per germline, CDR1 SGHRS and CDR2 YFSETQ. There are 14 residues in the CDR3. Trimming took off 0 bases at V and 2 bases at J, with 9 bases between the two ends. CDR3: CASSLGDFPYEQYF. CDR3 DNA: TGCGCCAGCAGCTTGGGAGATTTCCCCTACGAGCAGTACTTC.

The chain couples TRBV7-3 to TRBJ2-3; 8 nucleotides align to TRBD2. The CDR3 totals 15 residues. After removal of 2 bases from V and 2 bases from J, the junction contained 3 bases not matched to a gene. Germline V gene lookup returns CDR1 SGHTA and CDR2 FQGTGA. CDR3 protein: CASSLGSGVTDTQYF. CDR3 coding DNA: TGTGCCAGCAGCTTAGGTAGCGGGGTCACAGATACGCAGTATTTT.

The V and J genes are TRBV11-1 and TRBJ2-2; the match to TRBD1 covers 7 bases. Looked up from germline, CDR1 is SGHAT and CDR2 is FQDESV (reference sequence). Trimming removed 5 bases from V and 10 bases from J; junction bases left unmatched: 16. CDR3 length equals 16 residues. In nucleotides, the CDR3 is TGTGCCAGCAGCCCCCTCAATAACAGGGGTCCGCAGGAGCTGTTTTTT. As protein: CASSPLNNRGPQELFF.

This chain links TRBV4-3 with TRBJ2-3; 9 bases fit TRBD2. This CDR3 has 19 amino acids. Germline lookup yields CDR1 LGHNA and CDR2 YSLEER. V trimming: 2 bases; J trimming: 1 base; junction bases outside the gene matches: 13. The DNA of the CDR3 is TGCGCCAGCAGCCAACGTAGGCCGACTTGGACTAGCGGCACAGATACGCAGTATTTT. Translated, it gives CASSQRRPTWTSGTDTQYF.

The J gene is TRBJ1-5, the V gene TRBV27, with a possible D match to TRBD1 (6 bases). This CDR3 is built from 17 residues. Trimming removed 3 bases from V and 1 base from J, with 16 bases in between. From germline, CDR1 is MNHEY and CDR2 SMNVEV (reference sequence). The chain's CDR3 is CASSFTGSQGSNQPQHF. The DNA for the CDR3 is TGTGCCAGCAGTTTCACAGGGTCACAGGGAAGCAATCAGCCCCAGCATTTT.

J is TRBJ2-5 and V is TRBV7-2; tentatively, D is TRBD1 (5 bases). The V gene's germline CDR1 is SGHTA and CDR2 FQGNSA. Between the trimmed V and J ends, which lost 1 base and 5 bases, there was a span of 20 bases. This CDR3 contains 17 residues. CDR3 sequence: CASSLDRIIWGPETQYF. The CDR3 nucleotides read TGTGCCAGCAGCTTAGACCGGATCATATGGGGCCCCGAGACCCAGTACTTC.

The rearrangement links TRBV13 to TRBJ2-1; unclear D gene. Trimming cost V 5 bases and J 9 bases, with 14 bases left between them. The length of the CDR3 is 13 residues. CDR1 is PRHDT, CDR2 FYEKMQ, per germline (reference sequence). The CDR3 coding sequence is TGTGCCAGCAGCCCAGCAGGTCCAATTGAGCAGTTCTTC. This codes for CASSPAGPIEQFF.

This sequence joins TRBV19 and TRBJ2-7; 10 positions match TRBD2. CDR1 and CDR2 from the germline V gene are LNHDA and SQIVND (reference sequence). The junction had 9 bases not matched to a gene; V was cut back by 6 bases and J by 4 bases. The CDR3 is made up of 15 amino acids. The CDR3: CASSAGTSVAYEQYF. In DNA, the CDR3 is TGTGCCAGTAGCGCCGGGACTAGCGTGGCGTACGAGCAGTACTTC. Variable domain in full (rest from reference TRBV19 and TRBJ2-7): DGGITQSPKYLFRKEGQNVTLSCEQNLNHDAMYWYRQDPGQGLRLIYYSQIVNDFQKGDIAEGYSVSREKKESFPLTVTSAQKNPTAFYLCASSAGTSVAYEQYFGPGTRLTVT.